A single TCR beta chain is shown here with its context. Its antigen is not known. V lost 3 bases to trimming and J lost 2 bases, with 20 bases between them. There are 16 residues in the CDR3. In germline, CDR1 is DFQATT, CDR2 SNEGSKA (reference sequence). This entry belongs to a study of vaccination effects on CD4 cells after COVID-19. Only in-frame clones appear in the TCRdb table, and some are missing; sequencing was by immunoSEQ multiplex PCR. The table has more than 35,000 clones, 55% to 85% seen once. Having been cultured for less than 13 days, the cells underwent CD4+ T cell isolation. Each participant was administered two doses of either the BNT162b2 or the mRNA-1273 vaccine.

The chain combines TRBV20-1 with TRBJ2-7, with D possibly being TRBD1 (5 bases). The specimen was CD4+ T cells from PBMCs cultured without peptide, collected after COVID-19 vaccination. The receptor's source is a human donor who received a COVID-19 vaccine. The CDR3 DNA is TGCAGTGCTAGTGGGCAGGGCCACGCTGGGGCCTACGAGCAGTACTTC. It translates to CSASGQGHAGAYEQYF.